The 5 T cell receptor beta chains below come from one sample, sequenced in a study of blood T cell repertoires in COVID-19. Sequencing was performed with immunoSEQ multiplex PCR; in TCRdb, only in-frame clones are kept and a portion is missing. The repertoire includes 290,000 or so clones, approximately 86% of them detected once, and 1.3% sits in the top ten. The specimen was peripheral blood. These receptors were collected from a man aged 70 or older with acute or convalescent COVID-19.

The chain has TRBV30 and TRBJ1-1; 7 nucleotides align to TRBD1. The CDR3 loop spans 15 amino acids. The ends lost 2 bases at V and 2 bases at J; junction bases unmatched: 8. Germline V gene lookup returns CDR1 GTSNPN and CDR2 SVGIG (reference sequence). The DNA of the CDR3 is TGTGCCTGGAGTCTGACCGGGACAGTAAACACTGAAGCTTTCTTT. This translates into CAWSLTGTVNTEAFF.

The chain couples TRBV4-3 to TRBJ1-1; D gene uncertain. V lost 3 bases to trimming and J lost 4 bases, with 9 bases between them. The germline V gene has CDR1 LGHNA and CDR2 YSLEER. The CDR3 loop spans 13 amino acids. In DNA, the CDR3 is TGCGCCAGCAGCCATTCCTCGGGCACTGAAGCTTTCTTT. This encodes CASSHSSGTEAFF.

The CDR3 reads CASSLLGGLNYGYTF. CDR3 DNA sequence: TGCGCCAGCAGCTTGTTAGGTGGACTAAACTATGGCTACACCTTC. The chain couples TRBV5-1 to TRBJ1-2; D not certain. There are 15 residues in the CDR3. Trimming removed 1 base at V and 2 bases at J, with 12 bases between. CDR1 and CDR2 from the germline V gene are SGHRS and YFSETQ.

The CDR3 sequence is CASWAKSSYF. CDR3 nucleotides: TGTGCCAGCTGGGCGAAATCGTCGTATTTT. J is TRBJ2-3 and V is TRBV6-5, with D unresolved. V was pared by 8 bases and J by 14 bases, with 14 bases between. CDR1 is MNHEY and CDR2 is SVGAGI in the germline V gene. CDR3 length: 10 residues.

This chain joins TRBV5-4 and TRBJ1-4; 8 nucleotides match TRBD1. The germline CDR1 and CDR2 sequences are SGHNT and YYREEE (reference sequence). Trimming at V came to 4 bases and at J to 5 bases, leaving 16 bases not matched to a gene. The CDR3 loop spans 18 amino acids. The CDR3, as DNA: TGTGCCAGCAGCCGCGGGGGTGGACAGGGCCTCTCCAATGAAAAACTGTTTTTT. Translating gives CASSRGGGQGLSNEKLFF.